These 20 T cell receptor beta chains share one sample of origin, sequenced in a study of cytomegalovirus exposure and HLA in healthy donors. PCR was performed using 60 Vbeta and 13 Jbeta primers. Repertoires were generated with immunoSEQ multiplex PCR, while TCRdb's copy carries only in-frame clones and drops some. This sample's table has some 140,000 clones. Material: PBMCs. The origin of the receptors is a woman aged 60 to 75 in good health and CMV-seronegative.

V and J are TRBV27 and TRBJ1-1, with D possibly TRBD1 on 5 matching bases. Germline-derived CDR1 and CDR2 are MNHEY and SMNVEV (reference sequence). The CDR3 has 15 amino acids. Trimming cost V 5 bases and J 3 bases, with 16 bases left between them. DNA for the CDR3: TGTGCCAGCAGTGCCTCCGGGACTCTGGACACTGAAGCTTTCTTT. Translation: CASSASGTLDTEAFF.

In nucleotides, the CDR3 is TGCAGCGACGACTCCCGGACATCTTTCTACGAGCAGTACTTC. Encoded protein: CSDDSRTSFYEQYF. The chain uses TRBV29-1 and TRBJ2-7; a possible D gene is TRBD1 (5 bases). V shed 7 bases and J shed 3 bases, with 19 bases lying between them. Germline CDR1 SQVTM, CDR2 ANQGSEA. The CDR3 sequence is 14 residues long.

The rearrangement joins TRBV6-1 to TRBJ2-7, with TRBD1 matching over 11 bases. V was clipped by 7 bases and J by 2 bases; unmatched bases: 4. CDR1 is MNHNS, CDR2 SASEGT, per germline. CDR3 size: 14 residues. The CDR3 DNA follows: TGTGCCAGCACCAGGGACAGGGGGACCTACGAGCAGTACTTC. It is translated as CASTRDRGTYEQYF.

The chain employs TRBV5-1 and TRBJ1-2; no clear D. The CDR3 totals 13 residues. V lost 1 base, J lost 1 base, and 5 bases lay in between. CDR1 is SGHRS, CDR2 YFSETQ, per germline. The CDR3 spells CASSLQDNYGYTF. CDR3 nucleotide sequence: TGCGCCAGCAGCTTGCAGGATAACTATGGCTACACCTTC.

Remarks on this clone: The same CDR3 can be traced to other DNA sequences in this sample. The CDR3 reads CASSYGTGYEQYF. CDR3 nucleotide sequence: TGTGCCAGCAGTTACGGGACAGGGTACGAGCAGTACTTC. The chain is built from TRBV6-5 and TRBJ2-7; 9 bases fit TRBD1. CDR1 is MNHEY and CDR2 is SVGAGI in the germline V gene. The CDR3 is 13 amino acids. V dropped 2 bases and J dropped 4; count of bases not matched to a gene: 0.

This chain connects TRBV19 to TRBJ1-5; 10 nucleotides align to TRBD1. V was clipped by 6 bases and J by 8 bases; unmatched bases: 13. The germline CDR1 and CDR2 sequences are LNHDA and SQIVND (reference sequence). CDR3 length: 16 amino acids. CDR3 DNA sequence: TGTGCCAGTAGGACCCCGTTGACAGGGGGCGGAGAGCCCCAGCATTTT. Its translation is CASRTPLTGGGEPQHF. Variable domain in full (rest from reference TRBV19 and TRBJ1-5): DGGITQSPKYLFRKEGQNVTLSCEQNLNHDAMYWYRQDPGQGLRLIYYSQIVNDFQKGDIAEGYSVSREKKESFPLTVTSAQKNPTAFYLCASRTPLTGGGEPQHFGDGTRLSIL.

The rearrangement links TRBV6-6 to TRBJ2-3; 8 nucleotides agree with TRBD1. The CDR3 has 13 amino acids. Germline V CDR1 and CDR2: MNHNY, SVGAGI (reference sequence). After removal of 6 bases from V and 4 bases from J, the junction contained 3 bases not matched to a gene. The CDR3 loop is CASSGQGADTQYF. The CDR3, as DNA: TGTGCCAGCAGCGGACAGGGCGCAGATACGCAGTATTTT.

The chain recombines TRBV10-1 with TRBJ1-1, with 7 bases aligning to TRBD1. The J segment lost 5 bases and the V segment lost 0 bases, leaving 0 bases of the junction unmatched. Looked up from germline, CDR1 is WNHNN and CDR2 is SYGVQD (reference sequence). The CDR3 is 13 amino acids. This CDR3 reads CASSESTGTEAFF. The CDR3 nucleotides are TGCGCCAGCAGTGAGTCGACAGGGACTGAAGCTTTCTTT.

The gene calls are TRBV5-5 and TRBJ1-5, with 8 nucleotides matching TRBD1. From germline, CDR1 is SGHKS and CDR2 YYEKEE (reference sequence). Trimming removed 4 bases from V and 0 bases from J; junction bases left unmatched: 9. The CDR3 runs to 17 residues. The CDR3, as DNA: TGTGCCAGCAGCCTCGGACAGGGAGGGAATAGCAATCAGCCCCAGCATTTT. Residues: CASSLGQGGNSNQPQHF.

The gene calls are TRBV11-1 and TRBJ2-1, with D possibly being TRBD1 (5 bases). In germline, CDR1 is SGHAT, CDR2 FQDESV (reference sequence). V shed 4 bases and J shed 2 bases, with 6 bases lying between them. CDR3 length: 13 residues. CDR3 protein: CASSSGTYNEQFF. In nucleotides, the CDR3 is TGTGCCAGCAGCTCAGGGACCTACAATGAGCAGTTCTTC.

The chain couples TRBV7-9 to TRBJ2-2, with D perhaps matching TRBD2 (7 bases). The CDR3 contains 16 residues. Looked up from germline, CDR1 is SEHNR and CDR2 is FQNEAQ (reference sequence). V lost 5 bases to trimming and J lost 3 bases, with 16 bases between them. The CDR3 nucleotides are TGTGCCAGCAGCGCCCGGGGGGCCGCAGACACCGGGGAGCTGTTTTTT. Amino acids: CASSARGAADTGELFF.

This chain links TRBV6-1 with TRBJ1-1; perhaps TRBD1 as D (6 bases). Germline V CDR1 and CDR2: MNHNS, SASEGT. CDR3 size: 21 residues. Trimming took 2 bases from V and 1 from J, leaving 29 bases between them. The CDR3 loop is CASSEIGSYRAVEGSNTEAFF. In DNA, the CDR3 is TGTGCCAGCAGTGAAATTGGGAGTTACAGGGCCGTAGAGGGGTCGAACACTGAAGCTTTCTTT.

The rearrangement links TRBV9 to TRBJ2-1; no firm D call. The V end was cut by 1 base, the J end by 0 bases, with 8 bases between. Germline CDR1 is SGDLS and CDR2 is YYNGEE. The CDR3 loop spans 15 amino acids. CDR3 nucleotide sequence: TGTGCCAGCAGCGTAATTCCGGGCTCCTACAATGAGCAGTTCTTC. Amino acid sequence: CASSVIPGSYNEQFF.

The chain carries TRBV5-1 and TRBJ2-7, with 10 nucleotides matching TRBD1. V shed 4 bases, J shed 1 base, and the junction held 8 bases outside the gene matches. Germline V gene data show CDR1 as SGHRS and CDR2 as YFSETQ. The CDR3 sequence is 16 residues long. As DNA, the CDR3 is TGCGCCAGCAGCAAGTCTGGGACAGGGGAATCCTACGAGCAGTACTTC. Amino acid sequence: CASSKSGTGESYEQYF.

This chain joins TRBV5-1 and TRBJ1-5; D is undetermined. The CDR3 is 13 amino acids. V was cut by 0 bases and J by 6 bases, with 7 bases left in between. Germline V gives CDR1 SGHRS, CDR2 YFSETQ. The CDR3 region has the DNA TGCGCCAGCAGCTTGGCCGTCGGTCAGCCCCAGCATTTT. Its protein product is CASSLAVGQPQHF.

The V call is TRBV19, the J call TRBJ2-1; 9 bases line up with TRBD2. V was clipped by 9 bases and J by 7 bases; unmatched bases: 13. This CDR3 is 15 amino acids long. Germline CDR1 reads LNHDA; CDR2 reads SQIVND (reference sequence). The chain's CDR3 is CASRGTGTSWNEQFF. The CDR3 region has the DNA TGTGCCAGCCGCGGTACCGGGACTAGCTGGAATGAGCAGTTCTTC.

The chain uses TRBV29-1 and TRBJ2-7; 9 bases fit TRBD2. CDR3 size: 14 residues. V lost 7 bases and J lost 7; bases outside the gene matches: 14. From germline, CDR1 is SQVTM and CDR2 ANQGSEA. CDR3 protein: CSARLLAGSGEQYF. In DNA form, the CDR3 reads TGCAGCGCTAGATTGCTAGCGGGATCTGGGGAGCAGTACTTC.

The chain recombines TRBV30 with TRBJ1-2; TRBD1 matches at 9 bases. CDR3 length: 15 amino acids. Trimming removed 2 bases from V and 8 bases from J; junction bases left unmatched: 12. Per germline, CDR1 GTSNPN and CDR2 SVGIG (reference sequence). For the CDR3, the DNA is TGTGCCTGGAGTTACACCGGGACAGGGTCGGTGGGCTACACCTTC. This translates into CAWSYTGTGSVGYTF. The whole variable domain, filled in from reference TRBV30 and TRBJ1-2, reads SQTIHQWPATLVQPVGSPLSLECTVEGTSNPNLYWYRQAAGRGLQLLFYSVGIGQISSEVPQNLSASRPQDRQFILSSKKLLLSDSGFYLCAWSYTGTGSVGYTFGSGTRLTVV.

The chain joins TRBV19 to TRBJ1-2; TRBD1 might be the D (6 bases). There are 15 residues in the CDR3. Germline CDR1 and CDR2: LNHDA and SQIVND (reference sequence). The germline V and J ends were trimmed by 4 bases and 4 bases, with 16 bases remaining between them. The CDR3 nucleotides are TGTGCCAGTAGTACCTTCCAGGGGCAGGTCTATGGCTACACCTTC. Translating gives CASSTFQGQVYGYTF.

This chain connects TRBV9 to TRBJ1-1; D may be TRBD1 (5 bases). Germline values: CDR1 SGDLS, CDR2 YYNGEE. The CDR3 contains 14 residues. Trimming stripped 6 bases from V and 5 bases from J, with 17 bases between. CDR3 protein: CASKPGLRKTEAFF. CDR3 coding DNA: TGTGCCAGCAAGCCGGGACTTAGGAAAACTGAAGCTTTCTTT. Filled out from reference TRBV9 and TRBJ1-1, the complete variable domain reads DSGVTQTPKHLITATGQRVTLRCSPRSGDLSVYWYQQSLDQGLQFLIQYYNGEERAKGNILERFSAQQFPDLHSELNLSSLELGDSALYFCASKPGLRKTEAFFGQGTRLTVV.